Below, 27 T cell receptor beta chains from the same sample are listed, as sequenced in a study of T-cell memory formation after mild COVID-19 (dated by TCRdb to the early 2020s). Receptors were amplified or captured by 5' RACE. Data came from an Illumina NovaSeq 6000. The public reads were reprocessed in TCRdb via fastp at Q25 and MiXCR, keeping in-frame beta chains. Every distinct CDR3 protein forms one entry, paired with its most common genes and DNA. Counted in this sample were about 320,000 distinct CDR3 sequences; 13% to 15% of them appeared once. Of the sample, about 21% falls within the top ten clones. The sequenced material came from PBMCs or a T cell subset sorted from them (not recorded which). These receptors were obtained from a young man who had mild COVID-19 (a few samples of this study predate the infection). The sample titles of this study are shuffled in the database, so cell type and time point are left out; the donor was told from shared clones.

Many counts were recorded for this clonotype. The chain joins TRBV12-3 or TRBV12-4 to TRBJ2-7; D uncertain. CDR3 size: 16 residues. V was clipped by 4 bases and J by 1 base, with 17 bases between them. The CDR3 DNA reads TGTGCCAGCAGTTCGCCCCACATCGATGGATCCTACGAGCAGTACTTC. It specifies CASSSPHIDGSYEQYF.

This clonotype was detected ten times or more. The chain combines TRBV7-9 with TRBJ2-4, with TRBD2 as a possible D gene (5 bases). Germline values: CDR1 SEHNR, CDR2 FQNEAQ (reference sequence). This CDR3 comprises 13 residues. V was cut by 1 base and J by 8 bases, with 9 bases left in between. DNA for the CDR3: TGTGCCAGCAGCTTAGTTGGGAGAGACATTCAGTACTTC. Its protein product is CASSLVGRDIQYF.

The chain has TRBV12-3 or TRBV12-4 and TRBJ1-1; no clear D. CDR3 length: 13 residues. With 6 bases removed from V and 4 bases from J, the gap between germline ends came to 12 bases. The CDR3 here is CASSYYMRTEAFF. The DNA for the CDR3 is TGTGCCAGCAGCTATTATATGCGCACTGAAGCTTTCTTT.

The table lists this clonotype with a few counts. The chain joins TRBV20-1 to TRBJ1-1; D unclear. Germline CDR1 is DFQATT and CDR2 is SNEGSKA (reference sequence). The CDR3 is made up of 14 amino acids. V was pared by 6 bases and J by 8 bases, with 22 bases between. CDR3 nucleotide sequence: TGCAGTGCAGCTCCGGGCCCAGGCCGGCAGGAAGCTTTCTTT. This gives the protein CSAAPGPGRQEAFF.

V and J are TRBV7-3 and TRBJ1-2, with D possibly matching TRBD1 (5 bases). The V end lost 7 bases, the J end lost 0 bases, and 15 bases lay between the germline ends. Germline CDR1 reads SGHTA; CDR2 reads FQGTGA. The CDR3 has 15 amino acids. The CDR3 coding sequence is TGTGCCAGCACCGAAGGGGAATTTTCTAACTATGGCTACACCTTC. Its protein is CASTEGEFSNYGYTF.

The chain uses TRBV29-1 and TRBJ2-3, with 12 positions matching TRBD2. The V segment lost 1 base and the J segment 8 bases; nucleotides outside the gene matches: 7. The CDR3 is made up of 15 amino acids. The germline gives CDR1 SQVTM, CDR2 ANQGSEA. The CDR3 reads CSVEGLAGESGTQYF. The CDR3 DNA sequence: TGCAGCGTTGAAGGACTAGCGGGGGAAAGTGGTACGCAGTATTTT.

This clonotype has just a few counts. The chain has TRBV5-1 and TRBJ1-1; a weak D match, TRBD1 (5 bases). This CDR3 comprises 17 residues. Germline values: CDR1 SGHRS, CDR2 YFSETQ. V was pared by 0 bases and J by 4 bases, with 19 bases between. The DNA of the CDR3 is TGCGCCAGCAGCTTGGACCCGGGAAACTTTGGGGCCACTGAAGCTTTCTTT. Its translation is CASSLDPGNFGATEAFF. The complete variable domain, with remaining parts taken from reference TRBV5-1 and TRBJ1-1, reads KAGVTQTPRYLIKTRGQQVTLSCSPISGHRSVSWYQQTPGQGLQFLFEYFSETQRNKGNFPGRFSGRQFSNSRSEMNVSTLELGDSALYLCASSLDPGNFGATEAFFGQGTRLTVV.

This clonotype appeared a few times. This chain links TRBV7-9 with TRBJ1-4; D perhaps matches TRBD1 (6 bases). This CDR3 has 14 amino acids. Trimming took 4 bases from V and 8 from J, leaving 14 bases between them. Germline assignment: CDR1 SEHNR and CDR2 FQNEAQ (reference sequence). CDR3 in amino acids: CASSSQGPREKLFF. CDR3 coding DNA: TGTGCCAGCAGCTCCCAGGGGCCAAGAGAAAAACTGTTTTTT.

This clonotype was counted only a few times. This chain joins TRBV7-9 and TRBJ2-3, with a possible D match to TRBD1 (6 bases). The V end was cut by 5 bases, the J end by 0 bases, with 12 bases between. The CDR3 runs to 15 residues. Germline values: CDR1 SEHNR, CDR2 FQNEAQ (reference sequence). CDR3 sequence reads: CASSGWTASTDTQYF. CDR3 DNA: TGTGCCAGCAGCGGATGGACAGCTAGCACAGATACGCAGTATTTT. Complete variable domain (other parts from reference TRBV7-9 and TRBJ2-3): DTGVSQNPRHKITKRGQNVTFRCDPISEHNRLYWYRQTLGQGPEFLTYFQNEAQLEKSRLLSDRFSAERPKGSFSTLEIQRTEQGDSAMYLCASSGWTASTDTQYFGPGTRLTVL.

This clonotype was counted between two and nine times. This sequence joins TRBV9 and TRBJ2-2, with D possibly called TRBD1 or TRBD2 (5 bases each). V dropped 4 bases and J dropped 3 bases, with 10 bases sitting between them. Germline V lookup: CDR1 SGDLS, CDR2 YYNGEE. The CDR3 is 14 residues long. Written as DNA, the CDR3 is TGTGCCAGCAGCCCAGGGACCTACACCGGGGAGCTGTTTTTT. Residues: CASSPGTYTGELFF. Filled out from reference TRBV9 and TRBJ2-2, the complete variable domain reads DSGVTQTPKHLITATGQRVTLRCSPRSGDLSVYWYQQSLDQGLQFLIQYYNGEERAKGNILERFSAQQFPDLHSELNLSSLELGDSALYFCASSPGTYTGELFFGEGSRLTVL.

J is TRBJ2-5 and V is TRBV5-4; TRBD1 might be the D (6 bases). V was trimmed by 4 bases and J by 4 bases, leaving 11 bases between them. Germline CDR1 is SGHNT and CDR2 is YYREEE (reference sequence). This CDR3 has 13 residues. The CDR3, as DNA: TGTGCCAGCAGCCCCAAAGGGGGAGAGACCCAGTACTTC. It specifies CASSPKGGETQYF.

The chain joins TRBV4-3 to TRBJ2-4; D is ambiguous. The germline gives CDR1 LGHNA, CDR2 YSLEER. The CDR3 contains 8 residues. V was trimmed by 10 bases and J by 5 bases, leaving 0 bases between them. DNA for the CDR3: TGCGCCAAAAACATTCAGTACTTC. This gives the protein CAKNIQYF.

This clonotype has just a few counts. The chain joins TRBV7-6 to TRBJ1-6, with 8 bases that match TRBD1. Germline V gene lookup returns CDR1 SGHVS and CDR2 FNYEAQ. There are 15 residues in the CDR3. The V segment lost 3 bases and the J segment 11 bases; nucleotides outside the gene matches: 9. This chain's CDR3 is CASSLVGQGSTPLHF. The CDR3 bases are TGTGCCAGCAGCTTGGTTGGACAGGGAAGCACACCCCTCCACTTT.

This clonotype was counted at least ten times. This sequence joins TRBV11-2 and TRBJ2-3; 8 bases are a match to TRBD2. The CDR3 length is 12 residues. With V trimmed by 6 bases and J by 6 bases, 2 bases remained unmatched. Germline V lookup: CDR1 SGHAT, CDR2 FQNNGV. CDR3 DNA sequence: TGTGCCAGCAGGGGACTAGTGGATACGCAGTATTTT. Translating gives CASRGLVDTQYF.

The V and J genes are TRBV7-2 and TRBJ2-1; a weak D match, TRBD1 (5 bases). Trimming cost V 1 base and J 10 bases, with 17 bases left between them. Germline CDR1 SGHTA, CDR2 FQGNSA. This CDR3 contains 15 residues. In DNA, the CDR3 is TGTGCCAGCAGCTTAGATACGATTGGTGCAGGGGAGCAGTTCTTC. Translated, it gives CASSLDTIGAGEQFF.

The chain employs TRBV20-1 and TRBJ1-2; the D gene is possibly TRBD1 (6 bases). Trimming shortened V by 3 bases and J by 5 bases, and 10 bases separated the two germline ends. Germline V CDR1 and CDR2: DFQATT, SNEGSKA (reference sequence). The CDR3 loop spans 12 amino acids. CDR3 bases: TGCAGTGCTAGTGCAGGGGAGTATGGCTACACCTTC. It encodes CSASAGEYGYTF.

The chain employs TRBV5-8 and TRBJ2-7, with TRBD1 matching over 9 bases. Per germline, CDR1 SGHTS and CDR2 YDEGEE. The CDR3 spans 13 residues. V was clipped by 4 bases and J by 5 bases; unmatched bases: 4. CDR3 region: CASSPRDRDEQYV. Here the CDR3 DNA reads TGTGCCAGCAGCCCGAGGGACAGGGACGAGCAGTACGTC.

CDR3 coding DNA: TGTGCCAGCAGTGAAGCGCGGGGCGGGGGATACTATAGCAATCAGCCCCAGCATTTT. Translation gives CASSEARGGGYYSNQPQHF. This chain links TRBV6-1 with TRBJ1-5; TRBD1 is a possible D gene (5 bases). The CDR3 runs to 19 residues. V dropped 0 bases and J dropped 0 bases, with 18 bases sitting between them. The V gene's germline CDR1 is MNHNS and CDR2 SASEGT.

The chain has TRBV6-2 or TRBV6-3 and TRBJ2-3; D gene uncertain. V was cut by 5 bases and J by 7 bases, with 7 bases left in between. Germline-derived CDR1 and CDR2 are MNHEY and SVGEGT. The CDR3 length is 11 residues. This CDR3 is CASSKTNTQYF. CDR3 bases: TGTGCCAGCAGTAAGACCAATACGCAGTATTTT.

This clonotype was recorded a few times. The chain has TRBV21-1 and TRBJ1-4; the D segment call TRBD1 is taken from the table without a DNA check. TRBV21-1 is a pseudogene locus. The CDR3 is made up of 16 amino acids. The CDR3 sequence: CASSSQRDGENEKLFF. The CDR3 nucleotides are TGTGCCAGCAGCTCGCAACGGGACGGGGAGAATGAAAAACTGTTTTTT.

A few counts support this clonotype. The chain uses TRBV19 and TRBJ1-2; weak D call: TRBD1 (5 bases). The CDR3 runs 13 residues. Trimming cost V 5 bases and J 4 bases, with 11 bases left between them. CDR1 is LNHDA, CDR2 SQIVND, per germline (reference sequence). CDR3: CASSVQGSYGYTF. CDR3 coding DNA: TGTGCCAGTAGTGTGCAGGGCAGCTATGGCTACACCTTC.

This clonotype was picked up a small number of times. J is TRBJ2-5 and V is TRBV15; D not resolved. The germline gives CDR1 LNHNV, CDR2 YYDKDF (reference sequence). The CDR3 runs 12 residues. V lost 6 bases and J 5 bases, leaving 10 bases between the germline ends. CDR3 protein: CATSAQRETQYF. CDR3 coding DNA: TGTGCCACCAGTGCACAAAGGGAGACCCAGTACTTC.

V is TRBV18 and J is TRBJ1-5, with 7 bases matching TRBD1. Per the germline V gene, CDR1 is KGHSH and CDR2 is LQKENI. Germline trimming cut 3 bases from V and 6 bases from J; bases unmatched to any gene: 8. The CDR3 is 15 residues long. CDR3 coding DNA: TGTGCCAGCTCACCCGCAGTGGCAGGGGGTCAGCCCCAGCATTTT. This gives the protein CASSPAVAGGQPQHF.

This rearrangement joins TRBV4-1 to TRBJ1-2; tentative D call: TRBD1 (6 bases). This CDR3 region has 17 residues. Germline V lookup: CDR1 MGHRA, CDR2 YSYEKL. V was shortened by 0 bases and J by 0 bases, with 14 bases between the two germline ends. CDR3 sequence: CASSQDPRGPANYGYTF. For the CDR3, the DNA is TGCGCCAGCAGCCAAGATCCCAGGGGCCCAGCTAACTATGGCTACACCTTC.

J is TRBJ2-1 and V is TRBV9; 8 nucleotides agree with TRBD2. Germline V gene sequence: CDR1 SGDLS, CDR2 YYNGEE. CDR3 length: 14 residues. After removal of 3 bases from V and 10 bases from J, the junction contained 9 bases not matched to a gene. This CDR3 is CASSAFGTRGEQFF. The CDR3, as DNA: TGTGCCAGCAGCGCTTTCGGGACTAGGGGCGAGCAGTTCTTC.

This clonotype occurred a few times. V usage is TRBV15 and J usage is TRBJ2-3, with D uncertain. There are 14 residues in the CDR3. Trimming cost V 2 bases and J 4 bases, with 10 bases left between them. The germline gives CDR1 LNHNV, CDR2 YYDKDF (reference sequence). In DNA form, the CDR3 reads TGTGCCACCAGCAGATCCCCGACCGCAGATACGCAGTATTTT. The encoded protein is CATSRSPTADTQYF.

As concerns this clonotype: Mismatch with germline at one junction end may stem from a read error. The CDR3 sequence: CASSLNDGSASTSTF. The CDR3 coding sequence is TGTGCCAGCAGCTTAAATGATGGGTCCGCCTCCACGTCCACCTTC. The chain has TRBV7-9 and TRBJ2-5; D not resolved. Germline CDR1 and CDR2: SEHNR and FQNEAQ (reference sequence). The CDR3 is 15 residues long.